This T cell receptor beta chain was identified during a study of Graves' ophthalmopathy and Graves' hyperthyroidism. Study background: The collection of peripheral blood took place at initial diagnosis, before any treatment.

Germline values: CDR1 SGHTA, CDR2 FQGNSA. The CDR3 is 14 residues long. V was shortened by 1 base and J by 4 bases, with 10 bases between the two germline ends. This clonotype was counted many times. TCR beta CDR3 amplification used RNA transcripts. HTBI-primed first-round RT-PCR preceded second-round multiplex PCR. Using its own MiXCR run on the multiplex PCR reads, TCRdb lists one record per CDR3 protein. The data show over 200,000 distinct CDR3 sequences, roughly 27% seen once. What was sequenced was peripheral blood. This receptor was taken from a man in his fifties or sixties with Graves' ophthalmopathy. The J gene is TRBJ2-5, the V gene TRBV7-2; D not certain. The CDR3 sequence is CASSLGRQRETQYF. The CDR3 nucleotides read TGTGCCAGCAGCTTAGGACGCCAAAGAGAGACCCAGTACTTC. The whole variable domain, filled in from reference TRBV7-2 and TRBJ2-5, reads GAGVSQSPSNKVTEKGKDVELRCDPISGHTALYWYRQSLGQGLEFLIYFQGNSAPDKSGLPSDRFSAERTGGSVSTLTIQRTQQEDSAVYLCASSLGRQRETQYFGPGTRLLVL.